These 22 T cell receptor beta chains were all obtained from the same sample, sequenced in a study of patients and donors after allogeneic stem cell transplantation (dated by TCRdb to the early 2020s). Library prep was done by RT-PCR. The sequencer was a NextSeq 550. TCRdb handled the public reads itself, with Q25 trimming in fastp and clone calling in MiXCR, and kept productive beta chains. Each CDR3 protein appears once, grouped with its most common genes and DNA. Present in this sample are 900,000 to 1,000,000 distinct CDR3 sequences, roughly 18% of which were seen just once. 5% to 6.5% of the sample belongs to the ten largest clones. The specimen sequenced was blood, either unsorted or a sorted T cell fraction (not recorded which). All receptors come from a human donor who was either an allogeneic HSCT recipient or a stem cell or donor lymphocyte infusion donor (not recorded which). It is not recorded whose cells these are; they may come from a transplant donor.

This clonotype has just a few counts. The gene calls are TRBV4-1 and TRBJ2-3; 7 positions agree with TRBD1. Germline loops: CDR1 MGHRA, CDR2 YSYEKL. The V gene end was trimmed by 0 bases and the J gene end by 4 bases; junction bases not matched to a gene: 7. This CDR3 has 16 amino acids. CDR3 in amino acids: CASSQDRAGGSDTQYF. CDR3 nucleotides: TGCGCCAGCAGCCAAGATCGAGCAGGGGGATCAGATACGCAGTATTTT.

This clonotype was counted between two and nine times. V is TRBV7-9 and J is TRBJ2-7; a possible D gene is TRBD2 (5 bases). Germline lookup yields CDR1 SEHNR and CDR2 FQNEAQ (reference sequence). CDR3 length: 15 amino acids. The V end was cut by 1 base, the J end by 6 bases, with 16 bases between. The CDR3 here is CASSLGLPNEGEQYF. The CDR3, as DNA: TGTGCCAGCAGCTTAGGACTACCGAATGAGGGCGAGCAGTACTTC.

This clonotype came up a few times. The chain links TRBV5-5 to TRBJ2-7; D may be TRBD2 (6 bases). Germline values: CDR1 SGHKS, CDR2 YYEKEE (reference sequence). The V end lost 5 bases, the J end lost 2 bases, and 14 bases lay between the germline ends. The CDR3 contains 14 residues. The CDR3 here is CASRYAGPTYEQYF. CDR3 nucleotides: TGTGCCAGCAGATACGCGGGGCCCACCTACGAGCAGTACTTC.

The CDR3 DNA sequence: TGTGCCAGCAGCTTAGCAGGGTCCAAGACCCAGTACTTC. It is translated as CASSLAGSKTQYF. The rearrangement joins TRBV7-9 to TRBJ2-5, with unresolved D. V lost 0 bases, J lost 6 bases, and 8 bases lay in between. The CDR3 runs 13 residues. Germline V CDR1 and CDR2: SEHNR, FQNEAQ (reference sequence).

Only one count was recorded for this clonotype. This chain joins TRBV9 and TRBJ1-1, with 9 bases that match TRBD1. J was trimmed by 4 bases and V by 3 bases; bases with no gene match: 10. The CDR3 has 16 amino acids. From germline, CDR1 is SGDLS and CDR2 YYNGEE. In DNA, the CDR3 is TGTGCCAGCAGCGCGGGGGACAGGGTGCGGGCCACTGAAGCTTTCTTT. Protein sequence: CASSAGDRVRATEAFF.

This clonotype came up a few times. The chain recombines TRBV7-9 with TRBJ1-1, with TRBD1 matching over 7 bases. From germline, CDR1 is SEHNR and CDR2 FQNEAQ (reference sequence). Germline trimming cut 0 bases from V and 3 bases from J; bases unmatched to any gene: 4. The CDR3 extends over 15 amino acids. The CDR3 reads CASSLASGGHTEAFF. CDR3 nucleotide sequence: TGTGCCAGCAGCTTAGCTTCAGGGGGGCACACTGAAGCTTTCTTT.

This chain uses TRBV7-9 with TRBJ2-1, with D tentatively TRBD1 (7 bases). From germline, CDR1 is SEHNR and CDR2 FQNEAQ (reference sequence). V was shortened by 5 bases and J by 6 bases, with 17 bases between the two germline ends. This CDR3 has 15 residues. In DNA, the CDR3 is TGTGCCAGCAGCAAACCAGGGGGGCAGCCCAATGAGCAGTTCTTC. It encodes CASSKPGGQPNEQFF.

This clonotype was seen a handful of times. The chain has TRBV12-3 or TRBV12-4 and TRBJ2-5; no clear D. CDR3 length equals 15 residues. V lost 5 bases, J lost 2 bases, and 15 bases lay in between. The CDR3 loop is CASSGYPGPQETQYF. CDR3 nucleotide sequence: TGTGCCAGCAGTGGGTACCCCGGGCCACAAGAGACCCAGTACTTC.

The rearrangement links TRBV10-3 to TRBJ1-4; no reliable D call. Germline V gene lookup returns CDR1 ENHRY and CDR2 SYGVKD. The CDR3 is 13 amino acids. V lost 10 bases, J lost 4 bases, and 13 bases lay in between. CDR3 in amino acids: CATCRALNEKLFF. The CDR3 DNA sequence: TGTGCCACCTGCAGAGCACTTAATGAAAAACTGTTTTTT.

The chain employs TRBV3-1 and TRBJ1-2, with D possibly TRBD1 on 6 matching bases. CDR3 length equals 15 residues. V lost 4 bases, J lost 4 bases, and 16 bases lay in between. Germline V CDR1 and CDR2: LGHDT, YNNKEL (reference sequence). For the CDR3, the DNA is TGTGCCAGCAGCCCCAACAGGGTTACAATCTATGGCTACACCTTC. This encodes CASSPNRVTIYGYTF. The full variable domain, completed using reference TRBV3-1 and TRBJ1-2, is DTAVSQTPKYLVTQMGNDKSIKCEQNLGHDTMYWYKQDSKKFLKIMFSYNNKELIINETVPNRFSPKSPDKAHLNLHINSLELGDSAVYFCASSPNRVTIYGYTFGSGTRLTVV.

This clonotype was picked up many times. The genes are TRBV24-1 and TRBJ2-5; TRBD1 is a possible D gene (6 bases). Germline V lookup: CDR1 KGHDR, CDR2 SFDVKD. Trimming shortened V by 7 bases and J by 2 bases, and 10 bases separated the two germline ends. This CDR3 is 13 amino acids long. The CDR3 is CATSTGPQETQYF. The CDR3 coding sequence is TGTGCCACCAGCACAGGGCCTCAAGAGACCCAGTACTTC.

This clonotype appeared a few times. The chain couples TRBV29-1 to TRBJ1-2; 9 nucleotides line up with TRBD1. There are 11 residues in the CDR3. Germline assignment: CDR1 SQVTM and CDR2 ANQGSEA. V was clipped by 4 bases and J by 8 bases; unmatched bases: 2. The CDR3 sequence is CSVGQGEGYTF. The CDR3 nucleotides are TGCAGCGTTGGACAGGGGGAAGGCTACACCTTC. Full variable domain (remainder filled in from reference TRBV29-1 and TRBJ1-2): SAVISQKPSRDICQRGTSLTIQCQVDSQVTMMFWYRQQPGQSLTLIATANQGSEATYESGFVIDKFPISRPNLTFSTLTVSNMSPEDSSIYLCSVGQGEGYTFGSGTRLTVV.

This clonotype occurred a few times. The J gene is TRBJ2-5, the V gene TRBV27, with TRBD1 identical over 9 bases. CDR1 is MNHEY and CDR2 is SMNVEV in the germline V gene (reference sequence). The CDR3 contains 16 residues. V dropped 3 bases and J dropped 2; count of bases not matched to a gene: 7. CDR3 sequence reads: CASSFIPGTGQETQYF. The DNA for the CDR3 is TGTGCCAGCAGTTTCATTCCCGGGACAGGGCAAGAGACCCAGTACTTC.

The chain couples TRBV11-2 to TRBJ1-1, with TRBD1 matching over 8 bases. The J segment lost 0 bases and the V segment lost 3 bases, leaving 6 bases of the junction unmatched. The germline V gene encodes CDR1 SGHAT and CDR2 FQNNGV. There are 16 residues in the CDR3. In nucleotides, the CDR3 is TGTGCCAGCAGCTTTACAGGGGGTAAGATGAACACTGAAGCTTTCTTT. Amino acid sequence: CASSFTGGKMNTEAFF.

The chain recombines TRBV24-1 with TRBJ2-1, with a weak D call TRBD2 (5 bases). The V end lost 5 bases, the J end lost 3 bases, and 10 bases lay between the germline ends. The CDR3 consists of 14 residues. Per the germline V gene, CDR1 is KGHDR and CDR2 is SFDVKD. The CDR3 reads CATSGLGVYNEQFF. The CDR3 DNA sequence: TGTGCCACCAGTGGACTGGGAGTCTACAATGAGCAGTTCTTC.

V usage is TRBV20-1 and J usage is TRBJ1-2; D possibly corresponds to TRBD1 (5 bases). Germline loops: CDR1 DFQATT, CDR2 SNEGSKA (reference sequence). Trimming removed 0 bases from V and 6 bases from J, with 14 bases in between. CDR3 length: 14 residues. The CDR3 nucleotides read TGCAGTGCTAGAGACCGGAAAGGGGCTGATGGCTACACCTTC. Residues: CSARDRKGADGYTF.

The chain couples TRBV24-1 to TRBJ2-2; perhaps TRBD2 as D (5 bases). The V end was cut by 0 bases, the J end by 3 bases, with 7 bases between. The CDR3 is 15 residues long. From germline, CDR1 is KGHDR and CDR2 SFDVKD. The CDR3: CATSDLRRDTGELFF. The CDR3 DNA reads TGTGCCACCAGTGATTTGAGGCGGGACACCGGGGAGCTGTTTTTT.

As for this clonotype: A read error may be the cause here, since a much bigger clone is one base away. The chain couples TRBV10-3 to TRBJ1-1; maybe TRBD1 (5 bases). Germline lookup yields CDR1 ENHRY and CDR2 SYGVKD. The CDR3 length is 13 residues. CDR3 sequence reads: CAVRSGLNTEAFF. Here the CDR3 DNA reads TGTGCCGTCAGGTCGGGGCTGAACACTGAAGCTTTCTTT.

The J gene is TRBJ2-4, the V gene TRBV6-2 or TRBV6-3; D is undetermined. Deletions cut 0 bases from V and 0 bases from J, with 15 bases between. Germline-derived CDR1 and CDR2 are MNHEY and SVGEGT. The CDR3 loop spans 18 amino acids. CDR3 in amino acids: CASSYSPSEALAKNIQYF. The CDR3 DNA reads TGTGCCAGCAGTTACTCACCCTCCGAGGCCCTAGCCAAAAACATTCAGTACTTC.

The chain is built from TRBV7-9 and TRBJ2-6; no reliable D call. CDR3 length: 16 residues. CDR1 is SEHNR and CDR2 is FQNEAQ in the germline V gene (reference sequence). Trimming took 4 bases from V and 0 from J, leaving 10 bases between them. CDR3 amino acids: CASSYWSRSGANVLTF. Here the CDR3 DNA reads TGTGCCAGCAGCTATTGGTCCCGCTCTGGGGCCAACGTCCTGACTTTC.

The CDR3 DNA follows: TGTGCCAGCAAGCAGGGGGCTCGGGCCACTGAAGCTTTCTTT. Protein sequence: CASKQGARATEAFF. The chain is built from TRBV2 and TRBJ1-1, with 8 bases matching TRBD1. Trimming removed 7 bases from V and 4 bases from J; junction bases left unmatched: 8. The CDR3 runs to 14 residues. The germline gives CDR1 SNHLY, CDR2 FYNNEI.

This chain joins TRBV29-1 and TRBJ1-2, with TRBD1 matching over 8 bases. Per the germline V gene, CDR1 is SQVTM and CDR2 is ANQGSEA. After removal of 6 bases from V and 5 bases from J, the junction contained 5 bases not matched to a gene. The CDR3 spans 12 residues. CDR3 loop: CSVATGVYGYTF. The DNA of the CDR3 is TGCAGCGTAGCGACAGGGGTATATGGCTACACCTTC.